Following are 22 T cell receptor beta chains from one sample sequenced in a study of blood T cell repertoires in COVID-19. The table came from immunoSEQ multiplex PCR; TCRdb's copy has only in-frame clones and leaves some out. This sample has under 60,000 clones, with approximately 80% found just once. Input material: peripheral blood. These receptors came from a man in his fifties or sixties with acute or convalescent COVID-19.

V usage is TRBV30 and J usage is TRBJ2-7; 7 bases are shared with TRBD1. V shed 2 bases and J 3 bases; nucleotides not matched to a gene: 7. Germline V gene lookup returns CDR1 GTSNPN and CDR2 SVGIG (reference sequence). The length of the CDR3 is 14 residues. The CDR3 coding sequence is TGTGCCTGGAGTTACAAGGGGGCCCTCTACGAGCAGTACTTC. Its translation is CAWSYKGALYEQYF.

The chain uses TRBV28 and TRBJ1-4, with D perhaps TRBD1 (5 bases). Germline assignment: CDR1 MDHEN and CDR2 SYDVKM. The length of the CDR3 is 14 residues. Trimming stripped 7 bases from V and 3 bases from J, with 12 bases between. The CDR3 spells CASKRDWANEKLFF. For the CDR3, the DNA is TGTGCCAGCAAGAGGGACTGGGCTAATGAAAAACTGTTTTTT.

Here the CDR3 reads CASSTQQGNYGYTF. In nucleotides, the CDR3 is TGTGCCAGTAGTACACAACAGGGTAACTATGGCTACACCTTC. This sequence joins TRBV19 and TRBJ1-2, with a tentative D call TRBD1 (6 bases). The CDR3 length is 14 residues. Germline CDR1 reads LNHDA; CDR2 reads SQIVND (reference sequence). Trimming took off 4 bases at V and 1 base at J, with 10 bases between the two ends. The whole variable domain, remainder taken from reference TRBV19 and TRBJ1-2, is DGGITQSPKYLFRKEGQNVTLSCEQNLNHDAMYWYRQDPGQGLRLIYYSQIVNDFQKGDIAEGYSVSREKKESFPLTVTSAQKNPTAFYLCASSTQQGNYGYTFGSGTRLTVV.

The chain uses TRBV7-8 and TRBJ1-2; TRBD1 matches 9 bases. CDR1 is SGHVS, CDR2 FQNEAQ, per germline. This CDR3 comprises 15 residues. V dropped 2 bases and J dropped 8; count of bases not matched to a gene: 9. CDR3 nucleotide sequence: TGTGCCAGCAGCTTATCTAGGGGACAGGGAAGCGGCTACACCTTC. Translating gives CASSLSRGQGSGYTF.

V usage is TRBV18 and J usage is TRBJ1-2; D ambiguous. This CDR3 is built from 13 residues. Between the trimmed V and J ends, which lost 1 base and 3 bases, there was a span of 6 bases. Germline values: CDR1 KGHSH, CDR2 LQKENI. Here the CDR3 reads CASSPRTDYGYTF. The CDR3 region has the DNA TGTGCCAGCTCACCACGTACTGACTATGGCTACACCTTC.

The chain has TRBV12-5 and TRBJ2-7; 9 bases align to TRBD1. Trimming at V came to 0 bases and at J to 3 bases, leaving 3 bases not matched to a gene. Germline V gene data show CDR1 as LGHNT and CDR2 as FRNRAP. This CDR3 spans 15 amino acids. CDR3 protein: CASGLVLGQGYEQYF. CDR3 in DNA: TGTGCTAGTGGTTTGGTACTGGGACAGGGCTACGAGCAGTACTTC.

The J gene is TRBJ1-1, the V gene TRBV11-2; 7 nucleotides line up with TRBD1. Germline values: CDR1 SGHAT, CDR2 FQNNGV. CDR3 length: 15 amino acids. J gave up 0 bases and V 5 bases, and 6 bases lay outside the gene matches. CDR3 amino acids: CASSQGVTVNTEAFF. CDR3 in DNA: TGTGCCAGCAGCCAGGGGGTGACGGTGAACACTGAAGCTTTCTTT.

The chain carries TRBV7-3 and TRBJ1-6; D gene ambiguous. Per the germline V gene, CDR1 is SGHTA and CDR2 is FQGTGA. This CDR3 has 15 residues. Trimming took off 0 bases at V and 8 bases at J, with 11 bases between the two ends. In DNA, the CDR3 is TGTGCCAGCAGCTTAACGTTTCAGGAGGATTCACCCCTCCACTTT. It specifies CASSLTFQEDSPLHF. The full variable domain, its missing parts supplied by reference TRBV7-3 and TRBJ1-6, is GAGVSQTPSNKVTEKGKYVELRCDPISGHTALYWYRQSLGQGPEFLIYFQGTGAADDSGLPNDRFFAVRPEGSVSTLKIQRTERGDSAVYLCASSLTFQEDSPLHFGNGTRLTVT.

The chain uses TRBV19 and TRBJ2-5; TRBD1 agrees at 8 bases. Germline V gene data show CDR1 as LNHDA and CDR2 as SQIVND (reference sequence). The CDR3 contains 16 residues. J gave up 3 bases and V 5 bases, and 11 bases lay outside the gene matches. CDR3: CASSDITGGREETQYF. Written as DNA, the CDR3 is TGTGCCAGTAGTGATATTACAGGGGGACGGGAAGAGACCCAGTACTTC.

The V call is TRBV12-3 or TRBV12-4, the J call TRBJ2-7, with a weak D call TRBD2 (5 bases). V dropped 1 base and J dropped 7 bases, with 11 bases sitting between them. The CDR3 is 13 amino acids. The CDR3 DNA is TGTGCCAGCAGTTTAGGGACGCCGGGGGAGCAGTACTTC. Translation: CASSLGTPGEQYF.

The rearrangement links TRBV5-1 to TRBJ2-1, with D perhaps TRBD2 (5 bases). V was clipped by 3 bases and J by 8 bases, with 21 bases between them. CDR3 length equals 16 residues. The V gene's germline CDR1 is SGHRS and CDR2 YFSETQ. CDR3 nucleotides: TGCGCCAGCAGCTCCTGGTTGAGGGTAATTCCCGATGAGCAGTTCTTC. Its protein product is CASSSWLRVIPDEQFF.

The rearrangement links TRBV18 to TRBJ1-2; the match to TRBD1 covers 7 bases. The ends lost 2 bases at V and 5 bases at J; junction bases unmatched: 5. The CDR3 is made up of 14 amino acids. Looked up from germline, CDR1 is KGHSH and CDR2 is LQKENI. CDR3 region: CASSPTGQIYGYTF. In nucleotides, the CDR3 is TGTGCCAGCTCACCAACGGGACAGATTTATGGCTACACCTTC.

The chain is built from TRBV4-2 and TRBJ2-5; possible D gene TRBD2, 7 bases. Germline assignment: CDR1 LGHNA and CDR2 YNFKEQ. The CDR3 consists of 15 residues. V was trimmed by 1 base and J by 5 bases, leaving 14 bases between them. The CDR3 loop is CASSQGRGAMETQYF. The CDR3 DNA reads as TGTGCCAGCAGCCAAGGCCGGGGGGCAATGGAGACCCAGTACTTC.

The CDR3 loop reads CASSQVGRGGPTDTQYF. As DNA, the CDR3 is TGCGCCAGCAGCCAAGTGGGGCGGGGGGGCCCCACAGATACGCAGTATTTT. V usage is TRBV4-1 and J usage is TRBJ2-3; 9 positions agree with TRBD2. V lost 1 base to trimming and J lost 2 bases; unmatched junction nucleotides: 7. This CDR3 has 17 residues. Germline CDR1 is MGHRA and CDR2 is YSYEKL.

This clone was observed a few times. J is TRBJ2-2 and V is TRBV7-6; TRBD2 is a possible D gene (5 bases). The germline V gene has CDR1 SGHVS and CDR2 FNYEAQ. The CDR3 has 17 residues. Between the trimmed V and J ends, which lost 2 bases and 4 bases, there was a span of 17 bases. Here the CDR3 reads CASSLSGVFTSTGELFF. The CDR3 DNA sequence: TGTGCCAGCAGCTTATCCGGGGTTTTTACGAGCACCGGGGAGCTGTTTTTT.

The chain joins TRBV10-3 to TRBJ1-1, with TRBD1 identical over 7 bases. The CDR3 has 14 residues. Looked up from germline, CDR1 is ENHRY and CDR2 is SYGVKD. The junction had 5 bases not matched to a gene; V was cut back by 0 bases and J by 7 bases. CDR3 amino acids: CAISESRDSFEAFF. The CDR3 DNA sequence: TGTGCCATCAGTGAGTCCCGGGACAGCTTTGAAGCTTTCTTT.

The rearrangement links TRBV6-5 to TRBJ1-1; 11 bases are shared with TRBD1. CDR3 length: 15 residues. The germline V gene encodes CDR1 MNHEY and CDR2 SVGAGI. J was trimmed by 1 base and V by 7 bases; bases with no gene match: 5. The CDR3 nucleotides are TGTGCCAGCAAACGGGACAGGGGGTGGAACACTGAAGCTTTCTTT. Amino acid sequence: CASKRDRGWNTEAFF.

The V gene is TRBV18, the J gene TRBJ2-1; possible D gene TRBD2, 6 bases. Germline loops: CDR1 KGHSH, CDR2 LQKENI. CDR3 length: 14 residues. The V end lost 0 bases, the J end lost 8 bases, and 11 bases lay between the germline ends. In nucleotides, the CDR3 is TGTGCCAGCTCACCACCAACTAGCAGTGATGAGCAGTTCTTC. This codes for CASSPPTSSDEQFF. Full variable domain (outside the CDR3, taken from reference TRBV18 and TRBJ2-1): NAGVMQNPRHLVRRRGQEARLRCSPMKGHSHVYWYRQLPEEGLKFMVYLQKENIIDESGMPKERFSAEFPKEGPSILRIQQVVRGDSAAYFCASSPPTSSDEQFFGPGTRLTVL.

The chain is built from TRBV6-2 or TRBV6-3 and TRBJ1-4; maybe TRBD1 (5 bases). The CDR3 has 14 amino acids. V lost 2 bases, J lost 8 bases, and 12 bases lay in between. The germline V gene encodes CDR1 MNHEY and CDR2 SVGEGT. CDR3 protein: CASSYVQGGEKLFF. CDR3 DNA: TGTGCCAGCAGTTACGTCCAGGGTGGGGAAAAACTGTTTTTT.

A word on this clone: Other nucleotide sequences in the sample specify the same CDR3. The rearrangement joins TRBV7-6 to TRBJ1-3; a weak D match, TRBD1 (6 bases). From germline, CDR1 is SGHVS and CDR2 FNYEAQ. Trimming removed 5 bases at V and 0 bases at J, with 8 bases between. CDR3 length: 14 residues. CDR3 in amino acids: CASSPRGSGNTIYF. In DNA form, the CDR3 reads TGTGCCAGCAGCCCCAGGGGCTCTGGAAACACCATATATTTT.

This chain joins TRBV3-1 (or the pseudogene TRBV3-2) and TRBJ2-3; 9 nucleotides align to TRBD2. The CDR3 totals 16 residues. After removal of 1 base from V and 2 bases from J, the junction contained 4 bases not matched to a gene. The germline gives CDR1 LGHDT, CDR2 YNNKEL (reference sequence). CDR3 residues: CASSQGLADFTDTQYF. The CDR3 coding sequence is TGTGCCAGCAGCCAAGGACTAGCGGACTTCACAGATACGCAGTATTTT.

V usage is TRBV23-1 and J usage is TRBJ2-7; D gene unclear. TRBV23-1 is flagged as an ORF with uncertain function. The CDR3 runs to 16 residues. The germline V and J ends were trimmed by 3 bases and 4 bases, with 19 bases remaining between them. CDR3 amino acids: CASSHTPGLPHYEQYF. CDR3 DNA sequence: TGCGCCAGCAGTCACACCCCCGGGTTGCCCCATTACGAGCAGTACTTC.